Each of the 14 T cell receptor beta chains below was sequenced from the same sample in a study of read filtering for tumor transcriptome and immune sequencing. From about 400 ng of RNA, a library with molecular barcoded alpha/delta and beta/gamma adaptors was made. TCRdb reprocessed the reads via MiXCR and lists one record per CDR3 protein. The sample contains 85,000 to 100,000 distinct CDR3 sequences, roughly 21% of which appear only once. Material for sequencing was a population of CD138-negative cells sorted from bone marrow. Every receptor here comes from a donor at least 40 years old with multiple myeloma.

In the case of this clonotype: This sequence may be a read error, since a much larger clone differs from it by one base. The chain combines TRBV6-5 with TRBJ1-1; D is unclear. Trimming took off 0 bases at V and 4 bases at J, with 6 bases between the two ends. This CDR3 has 13 residues. Germline V lookup: CDR1 MNHEY, CDR2 SVGAGI. CDR3 protein: CASSYSRSTEAFF. CDR3 coding DNA: TGTGCCAGCAGTTACTCCAGGAGCACTGAAGCTTTCTTT.

This clonotype was seen repeatedly, ten times or more. The chain carries TRBV29-1 and TRBJ2-5; the match to TRBD1 covers 8 bases. The germline V gene has CDR1 SQVTM and CDR2 ANQGSEA. The CDR3 loop spans 12 amino acids. Trimming cost V 6 bases and J 5 bases; bases outside gene matches: 5. The CDR3 DNA sequence: TGCAGCGTGGACAGGGCCCGGGAGACCCAGTACTTC. It yields the protein CSVDRARETQYF. The variable domain in full, completed from reference TRBV29-1 and TRBJ2-5, reads SAVISQKPSRDICQRGTSLTIQCQVDSQVTMMFWYRQQPGQSLTLIATANQGSEATYESGFVIDKFPISRPNLTFSTLTVSNMSPEDSSIYLCSVDRARETQYFGPGTRLLVL.

This clonotype was counted at least ten times. The J gene is TRBJ1-1, the V gene TRBV7-3; D call uncertain. The V gene's germline CDR1 is SGHTA and CDR2 FQGTGA. V shed 5 bases and J shed 6 bases, with 16 bases lying between them. The CDR3 runs 14 residues. The CDR3 region is CASSASGGESEAFF. The CDR3 bases are TGTGCCAGCAGCGCCTCTGGTGGGGAATCTGAAGCTTTCTTT.

In regard to this clonotype: Because the CDR3's place on the DNA is in doubt, the DNA is left out and the CDR3 is given as listed by TCRdb. This chain connects TRBV5-1 to TRBJ2-7; TRBD1 is the table's D call, not checked against the DNA. The CDR3 is 16 residues long, ends included. From germline, CDR1 is SGHRS and CDR2 YFSETQ. The CDR3 is CASSLEVGAGTPFVYF.

The sample holds many counts of this clonotype. The chain combines TRBV7-3 with TRBJ2-1, with D perhaps matching TRBD2 (7 bases). V lost 3 bases, J lost 9 bases, and 15 bases lay in between. This CDR3 region has 14 residues. In germline, CDR1 is SGHTA, CDR2 FQGTGA. The CDR3 bases are TGTGCCAGCAGCTTTACGGGGGGCCGGGGTGAGCAGTTCTTC. It encodes CASSFTGGRGEQFF.

There are a few counts of this clonotype. This chain connects TRBV5-1 to TRBJ2-3, with TRBD1 matching over 9 bases. The germline CDR1 and CDR2 sequences are SGHRS and YFSETQ. The ends lost 4 bases at V and 6 bases at J; junction bases unmatched: 3. The CDR3 has 13 amino acids. CDR3 sequence reads: CASSLQGADTQYF. The CDR3, as DNA: TGCGCCAGCAGCCTACAGGGGGCGGATACGCAGTATTTT.

Ten or more counts support this clonotype. The chain is built from TRBV6-2 or TRBV6-3 and TRBJ2-3; D uncertain. This CDR3 is 15 amino acids long. The germline V and J ends were trimmed by 6 bases and 6 bases, with 19 bases remaining between them. CDR1 and CDR2 (germline): MNHEY, SVGEGT. CDR3 coding DNA: TGTGCCAGCAGCCTTTACGTCGGTAGGTCGGATACGCAGTATTTT. Amino acids: CASSLYVGRSDTQYF.

This chain links TRBV7-3 with TRBJ1-1; D gene uncertain. V dropped 8 bases and J dropped 4 bases, with 17 bases sitting between them. The V gene's germline CDR1 is SGHTA and CDR2 FQGTGA. The CDR3 totals 14 residues. The CDR3 DNA sequence: TGTGCCAGCTCCCTTAAGGGCGGGCCCACTGAAGCTTTCTTT. Its translation is CASSLKGGPTEAFF.

The V gene is TRBV28, the J gene TRBJ1-5, with D uncertain. CDR1 MDHEN and CDR2 SYDVKM come from the germline V gene. The CDR3 is 14 amino acids. V lost 3 bases to trimming and J lost 4 bases, with 10 bases between them. As DNA, the CDR3 is TGTGCCAGCAGTTTCAGGCACGGGAATCAGCCCCAGCATTTT. Translating it yields CASSFRHGNQPQHF.

A few counts support this clonotype. The V gene is TRBV29-1, the J gene TRBJ2-2; 12 bases align to TRBD1. Germline V gene sequence: CDR1 SQVTM, CDR2 ANQGSEA. The CDR3 consists of 15 residues. With 4 bases clipped from V and 5 bases from J, the junction kept 5 bases outside the gene matches. CDR3 protein: CSVGGQGAITGELFF. CDR3 bases: TGCAGCGTTGGGGGACAGGGGGCGATAACCGGGGAGCTGTTTTTT.

The sample holds many counts of this clonotype. The CDR3: CASSVVGSSTEAFF. CDR3 bases: TGTGCCAGCAGCGTAGTGGGAAGCAGCACTGAAGCTTTCTTT. The chain is built from TRBV9 and TRBJ1-1; no clear D. V lost 0 bases, J lost 4 bases, and 10 bases lay in between. The CDR3 spans 14 residues. Germline assignment: CDR1 SGDLS and CDR2 YYNGEE.

In the case of this clonotype: This may come from a read error, since a much larger clone is one base off. The rearrangement joins TRBV20-1 to TRBJ2-7; TRBD2 aligns across 7 bases. This CDR3 has 14 amino acids. The germline V gene has CDR1 DFQATT and CDR2 SNEGSKA (reference sequence). J lost 5 bases, V lost 1 base, and 8 bases had no gene match. CDR3 sequence: CSARVGGITHEQYF. CDR3 DNA: TGCAGTGCTAGAGTGGGGGGGATAACCCACGAGCAGTACTTC.

This clonotype was found many times. The chain employs TRBV25-1 and TRBJ2-1, with D possibly TRBD1 on 6 matching bases. The CDR3 sequence is 13 residues long. The V gene's germline CDR1 is MGHDK and CDR2 SYGVNS. V gave up 6 bases and J gave up 2 bases, with 8 bases separating them. CDR3 sequence (DNA): TGTGCCAGCAGCCACAGGGCCTACAATGAGCAGTTCTTC. Protein sequence: CASSHRAYNEQFF.

Points on this clonotype: This may arise from a read error, as a much more abundant clone is one base away. The chain is built from TRBV7-9 and TRBJ2-4; 7 bases are a match to TRBD1. The CDR3 has 14 residues. J lost 11 bases, V lost 1 base, and 8 bases had no gene match. In germline, CDR1 is SEHNR, CDR2 FQNEAQ (reference sequence). In nucleotides, the CDR3 is TGTGCCAGCAGCTTAGATAGGGGGCAGAACGTTCAGTACTTC. As protein: CASSLDRGQNVQYF.